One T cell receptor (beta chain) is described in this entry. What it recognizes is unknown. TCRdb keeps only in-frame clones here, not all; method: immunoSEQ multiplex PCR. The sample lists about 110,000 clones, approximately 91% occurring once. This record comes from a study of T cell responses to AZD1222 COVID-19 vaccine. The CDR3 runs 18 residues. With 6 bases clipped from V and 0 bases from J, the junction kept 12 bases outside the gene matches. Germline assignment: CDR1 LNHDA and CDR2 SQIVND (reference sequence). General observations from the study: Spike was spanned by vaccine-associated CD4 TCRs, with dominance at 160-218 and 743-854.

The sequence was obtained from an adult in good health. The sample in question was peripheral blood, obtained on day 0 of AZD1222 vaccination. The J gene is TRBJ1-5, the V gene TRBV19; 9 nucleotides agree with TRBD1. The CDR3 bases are TGTGCCAGTAGCCCGACAGGGGGGAGAAAATATAGCAATCAGCCCCAGCATTTT. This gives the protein CASSPTGGRKYSNQPQHF.